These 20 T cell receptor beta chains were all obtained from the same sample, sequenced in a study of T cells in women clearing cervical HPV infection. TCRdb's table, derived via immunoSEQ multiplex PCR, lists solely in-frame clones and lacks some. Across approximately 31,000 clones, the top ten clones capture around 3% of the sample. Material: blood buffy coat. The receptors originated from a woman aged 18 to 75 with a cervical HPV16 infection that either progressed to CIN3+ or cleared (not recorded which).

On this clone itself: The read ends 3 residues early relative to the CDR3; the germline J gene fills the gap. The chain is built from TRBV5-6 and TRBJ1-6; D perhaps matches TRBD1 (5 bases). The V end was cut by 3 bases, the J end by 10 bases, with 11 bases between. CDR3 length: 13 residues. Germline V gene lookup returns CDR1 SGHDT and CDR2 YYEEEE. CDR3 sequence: CASSSRVWSPLHF. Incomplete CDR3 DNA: TGTGCCAGCAGCTCCAGGGTTTGGTCACCC.

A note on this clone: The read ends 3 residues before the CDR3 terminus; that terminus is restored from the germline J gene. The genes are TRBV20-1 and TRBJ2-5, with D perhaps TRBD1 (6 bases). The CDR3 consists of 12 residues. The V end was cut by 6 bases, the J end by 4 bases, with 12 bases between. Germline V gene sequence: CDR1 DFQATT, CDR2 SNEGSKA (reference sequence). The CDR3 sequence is CSAGEGGETQYF. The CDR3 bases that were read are TGCAGTGCCGGCGAAGGGGGAGAGACC.

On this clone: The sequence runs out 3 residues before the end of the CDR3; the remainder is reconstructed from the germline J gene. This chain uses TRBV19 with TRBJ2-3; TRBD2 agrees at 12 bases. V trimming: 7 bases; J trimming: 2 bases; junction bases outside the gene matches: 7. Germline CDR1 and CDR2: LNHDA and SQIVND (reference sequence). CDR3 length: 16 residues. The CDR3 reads CASTPSSGGATDTQYF. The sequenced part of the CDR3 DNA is TGTGCCAGTACCCCATCTAGCGGGGGGGCCACAGATACG.

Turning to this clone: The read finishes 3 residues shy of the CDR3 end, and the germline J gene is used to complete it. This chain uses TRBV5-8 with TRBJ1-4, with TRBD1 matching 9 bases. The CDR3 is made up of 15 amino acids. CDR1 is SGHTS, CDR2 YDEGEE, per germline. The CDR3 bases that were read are TGTGCCAGCAGTTCCGGGACAGGGATCCGGTCACCA. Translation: CASSSGTGIRSP. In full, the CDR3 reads CASSSGTGIRSPLFF.

The DNA read from the CDR3 is TGTGCCAGTAGTCGGGGACAGGGCCTATATGGC. It specifies CASSRGQGLYG. The CDR3 in its entirety is CASSRGQGLYGYTF. V usage is TRBV19 and J usage is TRBJ1-2; 9 nucleotides line up with TRBD1. The sequence runs out 3 residues before the end of the CDR3; the remainder is reconstructed from the germline J gene. The junction had 6 bases not matched to a gene; V was cut back by 5 bases and J by 5 bases. The CDR3 is 14 residues long. Looked up from germline, CDR1 is LNHDA and CDR2 is SQIVND (reference sequence).

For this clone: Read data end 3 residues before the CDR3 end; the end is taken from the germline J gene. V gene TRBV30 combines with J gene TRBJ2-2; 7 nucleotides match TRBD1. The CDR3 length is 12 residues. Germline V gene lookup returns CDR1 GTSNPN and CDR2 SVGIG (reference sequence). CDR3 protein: CAWSETGNKLFF. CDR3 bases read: TGTGCCTGGAGCGAGACAGGGAACAAG.

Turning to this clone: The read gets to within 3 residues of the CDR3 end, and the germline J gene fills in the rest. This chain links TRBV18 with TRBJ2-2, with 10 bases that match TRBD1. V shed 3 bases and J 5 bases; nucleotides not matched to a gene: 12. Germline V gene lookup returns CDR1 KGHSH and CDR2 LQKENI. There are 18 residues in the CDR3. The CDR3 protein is CASSPPTGGLLRTGELFF. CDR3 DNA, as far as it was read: TGTGCCAGCTCACCCCCGACAGGGGGCCTACTTCGGACCGGGGAG.

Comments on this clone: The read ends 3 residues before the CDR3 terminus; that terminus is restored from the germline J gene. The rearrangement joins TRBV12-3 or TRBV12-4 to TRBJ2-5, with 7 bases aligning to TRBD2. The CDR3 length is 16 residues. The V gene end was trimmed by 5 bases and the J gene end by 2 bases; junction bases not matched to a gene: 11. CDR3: CASSPDRLALQETQYF. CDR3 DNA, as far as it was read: TGTGCCAGCAGTCCTGATAGACTAGCACTACAAGAGACC.

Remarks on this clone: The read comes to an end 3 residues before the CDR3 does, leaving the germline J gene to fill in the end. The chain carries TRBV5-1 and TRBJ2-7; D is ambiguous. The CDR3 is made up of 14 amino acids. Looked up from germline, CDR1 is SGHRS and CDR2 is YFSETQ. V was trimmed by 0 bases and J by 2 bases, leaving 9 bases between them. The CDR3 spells CASSLETPPYEQYF. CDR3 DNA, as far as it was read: TGCGCCAGCAGCTTGGAGACTCCACCCTACGAG. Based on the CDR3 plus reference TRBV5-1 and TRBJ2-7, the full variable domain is KAGVTQTPRYLIKTRGQQVTLSCSPISGHRSVSWYQQTPGQGLQFLFEYFSETQRNKGNFPGRFSGRQFSNSRSEMNVSTLELGDSALYLCASSLETPPYEQYFGPGTRLTVT.

Incomplete CDR3 DNA: TGCGCCAGCAGCCGGGGTAGCGGGGGGGTACAAGAGACC. Translating it yields CASSRGSGGVQET. The full CDR3 reads CASSRGSGGVQETQYF. The chain is built from TRBV5-1 and TRBJ2-5; 11 bases match TRBD2. With the read ending 3 residues before the CDR3 end, the germline J gene is used to fill in that end. This CDR3 has 16 amino acids. The germline CDR1 and CDR2 sequences are SGHRS and YFSETQ. Losses at the gene ends were 4 bases for V and 2 bases for J; bases not matched to a gene: 7. Supplemented by reference TRBV5-1 and TRBJ2-5, the full variable domain reads KAGVTQTPRYLIKTRGQQVTLSCSPISGHRSVSWYQQTPGQGLQFLFEYFSETQRNKGNFPGRFSGRQFSNSRSEMNVSTLELGDSALYLCASSRGSGGVQETQYFGPGTRLLVL.

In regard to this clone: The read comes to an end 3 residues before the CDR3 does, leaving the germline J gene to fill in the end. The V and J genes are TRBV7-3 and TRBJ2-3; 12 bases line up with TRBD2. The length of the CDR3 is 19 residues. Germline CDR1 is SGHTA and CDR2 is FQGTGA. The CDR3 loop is CASSLSPLAGGPGEETQYF. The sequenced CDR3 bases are TGTGCCAGCAGCTTAAGTCCGCTAGCGGGGGGGCCGGGGGAAGAGACG.

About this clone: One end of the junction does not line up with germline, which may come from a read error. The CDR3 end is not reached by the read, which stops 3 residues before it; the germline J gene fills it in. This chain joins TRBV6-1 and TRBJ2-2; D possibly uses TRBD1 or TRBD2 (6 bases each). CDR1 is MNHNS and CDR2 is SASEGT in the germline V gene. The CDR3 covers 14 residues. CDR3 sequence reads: CATSGGQVGEKLFF. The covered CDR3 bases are TGTGCCACCAGTGGGGGGCAAGTGGGGGAAAAG.

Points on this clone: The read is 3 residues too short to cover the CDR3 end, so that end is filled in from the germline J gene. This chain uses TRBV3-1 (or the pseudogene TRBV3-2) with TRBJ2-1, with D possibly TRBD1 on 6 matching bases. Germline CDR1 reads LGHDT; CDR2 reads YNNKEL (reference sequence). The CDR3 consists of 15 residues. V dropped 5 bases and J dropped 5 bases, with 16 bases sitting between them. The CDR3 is CASSDSTRGNNEQFF. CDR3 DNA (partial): TGTGCCAGCAGCGATTCGACAAGGGGGAACAATGAG.

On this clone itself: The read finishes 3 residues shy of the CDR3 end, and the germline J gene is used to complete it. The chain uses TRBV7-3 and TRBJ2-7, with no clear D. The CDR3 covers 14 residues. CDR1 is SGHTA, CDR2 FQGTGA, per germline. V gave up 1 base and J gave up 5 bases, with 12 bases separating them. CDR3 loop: CASSLNVASNEQYF. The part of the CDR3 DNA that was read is TGTGCCAGCAGCTTAAACGTGGCCTCGAACGAG.

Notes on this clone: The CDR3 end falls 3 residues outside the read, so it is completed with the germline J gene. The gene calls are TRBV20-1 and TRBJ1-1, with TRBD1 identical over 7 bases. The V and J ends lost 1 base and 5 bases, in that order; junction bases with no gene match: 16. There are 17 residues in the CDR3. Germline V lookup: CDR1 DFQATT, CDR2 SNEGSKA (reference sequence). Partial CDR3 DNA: TGCAGTGCTAGAGGATACGGGACAGATGAGATTAAGACTGAA. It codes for CSARGYGTDEIKTE. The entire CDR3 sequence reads CSARGYGTDEIKTEAFF.

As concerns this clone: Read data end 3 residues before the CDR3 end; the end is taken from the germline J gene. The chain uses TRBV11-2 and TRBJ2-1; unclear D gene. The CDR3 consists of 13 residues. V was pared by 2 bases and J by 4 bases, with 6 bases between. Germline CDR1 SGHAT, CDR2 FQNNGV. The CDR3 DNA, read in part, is TGTGCCAGCAGCTTACCAGTGTACAATGAG. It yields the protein CASSLPVYNE. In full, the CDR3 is CASSLPVYNEQFF.

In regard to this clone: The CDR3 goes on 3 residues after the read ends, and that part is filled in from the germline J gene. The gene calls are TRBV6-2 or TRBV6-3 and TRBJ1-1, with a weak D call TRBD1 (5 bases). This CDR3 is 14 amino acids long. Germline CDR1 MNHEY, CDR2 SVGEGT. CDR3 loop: CASSYPGRRIGAFF. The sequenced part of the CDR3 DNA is TGTGCCAGCAGTTACCCAGGGAGAAGGATAGGA.

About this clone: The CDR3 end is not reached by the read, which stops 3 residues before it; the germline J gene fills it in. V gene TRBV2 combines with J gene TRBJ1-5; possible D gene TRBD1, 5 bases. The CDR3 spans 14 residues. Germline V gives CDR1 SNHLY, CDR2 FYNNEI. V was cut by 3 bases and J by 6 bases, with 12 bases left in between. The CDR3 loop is CASSDQGAGQPQHF. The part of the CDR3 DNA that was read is TGTGCCAGCAGTGATCAGGGCGCAGGTCAGCCC.

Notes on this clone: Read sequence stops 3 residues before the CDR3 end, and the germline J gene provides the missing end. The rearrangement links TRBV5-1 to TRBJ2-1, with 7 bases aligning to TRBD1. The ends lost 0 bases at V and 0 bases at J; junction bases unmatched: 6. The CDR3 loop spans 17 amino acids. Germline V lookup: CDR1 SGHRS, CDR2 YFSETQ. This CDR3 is CASSLVRDSISYNEQFF. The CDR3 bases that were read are TGCGCCAGCAGCTTGGTCCGGGACAGTATCTCCTACAATGAG.

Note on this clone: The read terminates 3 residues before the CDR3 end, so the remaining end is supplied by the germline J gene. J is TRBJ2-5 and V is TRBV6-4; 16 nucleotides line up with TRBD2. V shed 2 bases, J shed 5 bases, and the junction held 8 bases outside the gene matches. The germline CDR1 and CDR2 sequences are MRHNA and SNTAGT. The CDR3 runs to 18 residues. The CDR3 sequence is CASSDPGTSGGVCETQYF. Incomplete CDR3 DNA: TGTGCCAGCAGTGACCCCGGGACTAGCGGGGGGGTATGTGAGACC.